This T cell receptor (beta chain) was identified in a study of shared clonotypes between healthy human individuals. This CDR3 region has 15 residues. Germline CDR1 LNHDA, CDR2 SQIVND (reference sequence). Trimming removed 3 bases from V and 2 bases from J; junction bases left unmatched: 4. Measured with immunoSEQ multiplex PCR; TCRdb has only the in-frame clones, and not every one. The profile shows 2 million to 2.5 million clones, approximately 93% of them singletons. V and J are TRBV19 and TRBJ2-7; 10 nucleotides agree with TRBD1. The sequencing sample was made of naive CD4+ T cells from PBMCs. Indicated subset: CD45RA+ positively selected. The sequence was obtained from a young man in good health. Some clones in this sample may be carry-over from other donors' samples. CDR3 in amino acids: CASSILDRGAYEQYF. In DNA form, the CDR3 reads TGTGCCAGTAGTATTTTGGACAGGGGGGCCTACGAGCAGTACTTC.